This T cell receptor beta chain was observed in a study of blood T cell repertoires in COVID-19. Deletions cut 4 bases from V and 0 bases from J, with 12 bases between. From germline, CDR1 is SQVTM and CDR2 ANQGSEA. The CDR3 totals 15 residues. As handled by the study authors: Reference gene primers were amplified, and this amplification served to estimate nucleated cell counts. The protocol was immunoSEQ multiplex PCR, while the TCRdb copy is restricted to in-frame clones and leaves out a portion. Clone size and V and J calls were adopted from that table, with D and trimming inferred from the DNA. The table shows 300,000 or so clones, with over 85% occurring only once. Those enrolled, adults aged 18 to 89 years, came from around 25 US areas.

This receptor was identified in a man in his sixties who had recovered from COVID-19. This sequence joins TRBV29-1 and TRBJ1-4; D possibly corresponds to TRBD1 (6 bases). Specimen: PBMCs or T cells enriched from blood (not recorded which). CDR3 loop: CSVGGGAATNEKLFF. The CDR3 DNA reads TGCAGCGTTGGAGGGGGGGCCGCAACTAATGAAAAACTGTTTTTT.